The T cell receptor beta chain described here comes from a study of OX40 agonist ivuxolimab in advanced cancers. TCRdb keeps only in-frame clones here, not all; method: immunoSEQ multiplex PCR. The sample lists some 60,000 clones, approximately 83% occurring once. The CDR3 length is 12 residues. The germline V gene encodes CDR1 SEHNR and CDR2 FQNEAQ (reference sequence). V was clipped by 4 bases and J by 9 bases, with 13 bases between them. The source of this sequence is an adult with an advanced solid tumor such as melanoma, head and neck, liver or kidney cancer. V usage is TRBV7-9 and J usage is TRBJ2-7; D gene uncertain. The sample was CD4+ or CD8+ T cells sorted from blood, taken in a trial of the OX40 agonist ivuxolimab. This chain's CDR3 is CASSSVERGQYF. The CDR3 DNA is TGTGCCAGCAGCTCGGTGGAACGAGGGCAGTACTTC.